The present T cell receptor beta chain was sequenced within a study of blood T cell repertoires in COVID-19 (dated by TCRdb to 2018 to 2020). A note on the overall study: Samples covering the acute and convalescent phases of COVID-19 were provided by collaborators in the United States, Italy and Spain. The prospective study material was composed of cDNA or gDNA derived from T cells, B-cell-depleted T cells, or PBMCs. The samples were drawn from two sources: the first 160 participants of the ongoing ImmuneRACE study, and 1,000 to 1,500 subjects contributed by 6 global collaborators. The repertoires were released in a freely available public database intended as a resource for research on the immune response to SARS-CoV-2. Where available, HLA class I and class II types were taken from metadata supplied by the sample provider and were not determined by assay-based typing. Deeply sampled blood TCRbeta repertoires from subjects exposed to, actively infected with, or recovered from COVID-19 were included in the dataset. A de-identified subject ID, COVID-19 status, age in years and sex were almost always included in the sample metadata.

Each collaborating institution followed its own protocols to collect whole blood in K2EDTA tubes. For TCRbeta analysis, collaborator samples were shipped as frozen whole blood, as isolated PBMCs, or as DNA extracted from either sample type. Broader findings and caveats from the paper: The quantity of clinical and demographic metadata differed by source and by participant and was supplied without curation.

A word on this clone: What this receptor recognizes is not known. No much larger clonotype is one base removed from it; base qualities were not supplied.

Ends trimmed: V by 2 bases, J by 5 bases; bases unmatched to a gene: 6. The CDR3 has 15 amino acids, counting the end cysteine and phenylalanine. This entry keeps only the CDR3 DNA: 45 bases, framed from base 1. CDR1 and CDR2 are drawn from the germline V gene: LGHNT, FRNRAP. TCRbeta CDR3 regions were amplified from genomic DNA using the immunoSEQ Assay, a bias-controlled multiplex PCR. The published analysis was carried out like this. The number of nucleated cells in each sample was estimated by amplification of reference gene primers within the assay. To quantify the absolute abundance of each unique TCRbeta CDR3 rearrangement, sequence reads were collapsed and filtered. For each sample, productive Simpson clonality was calculated as the square root of Simpson's diversity index across productive rearrangements. TCRdb took this table from immuneACCESS and kept in-frame rearrangements with V and J called. Such tables lack part of the clones; where checked against another copy, unresolved V genes explain under half of the gap, and the rest is unexplained. The DNA was the basis for D and trimming; V, J and clone size are from that table. In this sample the table shows 150,000 to 200,000 clones, about 92% of which occur a single time. The ten most abundant clones make up 15% to 20% of the sample.

The V and J genes are TRBV12-5 and TRBJ2-5; TRBD2 agrees with 9 junctional bases. This TCR came from a man in his 60s with active or convalescent COVID-19. Specimen: peripheral blood. The DNA sequence is TGTGCTAGTGGTTTGCAAAGCGGGGGGCGGGAGACCCAGTACTTC. It encodes CASGLQSGGRETQYF.